This T cell receptor beta chain appears in the sequencing data of a study of blood T cell repertoires in COVID-19. The CDR3 totals 13 residues. Germline V gives CDR1 SGHVS, CDR2 FQNEAQ. Trimming removed 7 bases from V and 2 bases from J, with 11 bases in between. Measured with immunoSEQ multiplex PCR; TCRdb has only the in-frame clones, and not every one. In the table there are about 430,000 clones, over 75% of which are singletons. This chain connects TRBV7-8 to TRBJ2-5; no reliable D call. Sequenced material: PBMCs or T cells enriched from blood (not recorded which). The receptor's source is a woman in her twenties or thirties with acute COVID-19. CDR3 coding DNA: TGTGCCAGCATGAGGTTTGCTCAAGAGACCCAGTACTTC. Its protein is CASMRFAQETQYF.